This T cell receptor (beta chain) originates from a study of T cells in Graves' hyperthyroidism and ophthalmopathy (dated by TCRdb to between 2018 and 2021). Turning to the overall study: Peripheral blood was sampled at the time of initial diagnosis, prior to any treatment. To identify distinguishing TCR V-J signatures, a discovery cohort of 90 to 100 patients was used, comprising 43 with Graves' ophthalmopathy and 55 to 65 with stable Graves' hyperthyroidism. Prospective prediction of ophthalmopathy was tested in an independent validation cohort of under 20 hyperthyroidism patients and approximately 17 patients who later progressed to ophthalmopathy. For training and testing, the 100 or so patients in the discovery cohort were randomly divided in a 7:3 ratio. Thyroid tissue and blood T-cell repertoires from more than five Graves' hyperthyroidism patients were also compared in the study. Once sampling was done, hyperthyroidism patients were given methimazole at a starting dose of 30 mg daily, whereas ophthalmopathy patients were given high-dose intravenous methylprednisolone. According to the paper, TCR Vbeta CDR3 sequencing was carried out on around 140 peripheral blood samples, which came from under 50 ophthalmopathy, fewer than 80 hyperthyroidism and approximately 17 progressor patients.

This clonotype came up many times. Its antigen target is currently unknown. Within one base of it there is no much larger clone, and no base qualities were kept. Stable Graves' hyperthyroidism was defined as no progression to ophthalmopathy during 18 months of follow-up. Hyperthyroidism patients were newly diagnosed, with disease duration under 2 months, and aged 18 to 65 years. Patients with uncontrolled infections, other autoimmune diseases, pregnancy or lactation were excluded. Diagnoses were established on the basis of clinical symptoms, serum thyroxine and TRAb, thyroid ultrasound, and orbital computed tomography. PBMCs were separated from 7.5 to 10 ml of fresh peripheral blood using Ficoll-Paque density gradient centrifugation. Total RNA was extracted with Trizol reagent, and quality was checked on an Agilent 2100 Bioanalyzer. General study outcomes and caveats: Sample size was not statistically predetermined, and investigators were not blinded to group allocation. Most expanded thyroid clonotypes (frequency above 0.001) were also found in blood, which suggests that blood repertoires may mirror thyroid immune responses. A 13 V-J signature model separated ophthalmopathy from stable hyperthyroidism, with about 90% sensitivity and roughly 82% specificity in cross-validation and 80%/75% in testing. In validation, the model predicted progression to ophthalmopathy a median of about 6.5 months before onset, with approximately 70% sensitivity and about 72% specificity.

TCR beta CDR3 regions were amplified from RNA transcripts. The TCR CDR3 was subjected to a first round of RT-PCR using the HTBI primer set and the Qiagen OneStep RT-PCR kit. Libraries were constructed in a second round of multiplex PCR, after which size selection and purification were performed. The libraries were sequenced on an Illumina HiSeq2000 using paired-end 100 bp reads. The published analysis was carried out like this. SOAPnuke was used to process the raw data, removing reads that contained adapters or uncalled bases, had a mean Phred below 15, or lacked an exact match to the constant primer or identifier. COPE v1.2.5 was used to merge the high-quality paired reads, and each unique nucleotide sequence was defined as a clonotype. MiTCR v1.1 was used to align the clonotypes against IMGT TRBV, TRBD and TRBJ reference segments. The analysis included only V-J combinations with a frequency above 0.0001, which together covered 99% to 99.2% of the repertoires. The TCS score was defined as the ratio of F50 (clonal expansion) to E x V (chaos), calculated using BLOSUM62-based TCRdist between CDR3 peptides within each V-J. Welch's t-statistics and random forest reduced fewer than 550 V-J features to 13, which were used in a naive Bayes classifier (R e1071). Using fastp at Q25 and MiXCR, TCRdb reprocessed the public reads and kept productive beta chains. CDR3 protein duplicates are merged, each entry listing the most common genes and DNA. These V and J calls are TCRdb output, not the study's own analysis. The sample table records approximately 560,000 distinct CDR3 sequences; 15% to 18% of these occur just once. Together, the top ten hold approximately 7.4% of the sample.

Spanning cysteine to phenylalanine, the CDR3 consists of 16 amino acids. Solely the CDR3 DNA is kept, with 48 bases framed from the first base. CDR1 SGHTS and CDR2 YDEGEE are derived from the germline V gene. The V end loses 4 bases and the J end loses 5 bases, and a stretch of 19 bases separates them. This TCR was sampled from a woman in her 30s with Graves' hyperthyroidism. Source material: blood. Rearrangement joined TRBV5-8 to TRBJ2-1, and TRBD2 may be the D gene, going by 6 matching bases. Here the CDR3 is given as CASSPPGREFNNEQFF. The DNA sequence is TGTGCCAGCAGCCCCCCGGGTCGGGAGTTCAACAATGAGCAGTTCTTC.